The source of this T cell receptor beta chain is a study of neurological immune-mediated disorders. The CDR3 consists of 16 residues. With V trimmed by 3 bases and J by 2 bases, 9 bases remained unmatched. This clonotype was counted many times. With 10-nucleotide random UMIs, 5'RACE was used to make the cDNA. Each CDR3 protein gets one entry after TCRdb re-called the 5' RACE reads with MiXCR. The sample lists just over 20,000 distinct CDR3 sequences, roughly 17% occurring once. The chain carries TRBV12-3 or TRBV12-4 and TRBJ2-7; 8 bases map to TRBD2. The sample comprised CD8+ T cells from blood. The clonotype was recovered from a woman between 18 and 30 years old with multiple sclerosis. The CDR3 loop reads CASSLTSASWTYEQYF. In nucleotides, the CDR3 is TGTGCCAGCAGTTTGACTAGCGCATCCTGGACCTACGAGCAGTACTTC.